This record covers a single T cell receptor beta chain. Its matching antigen is unknown. TCRdb's copy holds only in-frame clones and misses some; the assay was immunoSEQ multiplex PCR. The sample lists some 130,000 clones, 75% to 90% occurring once. This record comes from a study of cytomegalovirus exposure and HLA in healthy donors. Whole-study results and caveats: Cytomegalovirus association was listed for roughly 160 TCR beta chains.

The germline V and J ends were trimmed by 2 bases and 3 bases, with 4 bases remaining between them. The CDR3 has 13 residues. The germline gives CDR1 SNHLY, CDR2 FYNNEI. The material sequenced was PBMCs. The chain is built from TRBV2 and TRBJ2-2; unclear D gene. This receptor was identified in a woman aged 18 to 35 in good health and CMV-seronegative. The CDR3 is CASSEPHTGELFF. The CDR3 DNA reads TGTGCCAGCAGTGAACCTCACACCGGGGAGCTGTTTTTT. The full variable domain, its missing parts supplied by reference TRBV2 and TRBJ2-2, is EPEVTQTPSHQVTQMGQEVILRCVPISNHLYFYWYRQILGQKVEFLVSFYNNEISEKSEIFDDQFSVERPDGSNFTLKIRSTKLEDSAMYFCASSEPHTGELFFGEGSRLTVL.